The 27 T cell receptor beta chains presented below share a single source sample, sequenced in a study of shared clonotypes between healthy human individuals. The repertoire was sequenced with immunoSEQ multiplex PCR; TCRdb's copy has only in-frame clones and lacks some. The table lists approximately 2,000,000 clones, around 93% of them singletons. What was sequenced was naive CD4+ T cells from PBMCs. The sample's subset: CD45RA+ positively selected. Every receptor here comes from a young man in good health. Some clones in this sample may be carry-over from other donors' samples.

V and J are TRBV7-2 and TRBJ1-1, with unresolved D. The germline CDR1 and CDR2 sequences are SGHTA and FQGNSA. V was trimmed by 3 bases and J by 4 bases, leaving 9 bases between them. This CDR3 is built from 13 residues. The DNA for the CDR3 is TGTGCCAGCAGCTTCTCGGAAGGCACTGAAGCTTTCTTT. It codes for CASSFSEGTEAFF.

The CDR3 sequence: CAIRGTGSNSPLHF. The CDR3 DNA sequence: TGTGCCATCAGGGGGACAGGAAGTAATTCACCCCTCCACTTT. The chain joins TRBV10-3 to TRBJ1-6, with 8 bases that match TRBD1. Unmatched junction bases numbered 4, after V lost 6 bases and J lost 6 bases. Germline CDR1 is ENHRY and CDR2 is SYGVKD. The CDR3 consists of 14 residues.

On this clone itself: Other DNA sequences in this sample translate to the same CDR3. The chain combines TRBV28 with TRBJ2-3, with D hard to call. The V end lost 7 bases, the J end lost 1 base, and 3 bases lay between the germline ends. Germline V gives CDR1 MDHEN, CDR2 SYDVKM. The CDR3 is made up of 11 amino acids. CDR3 sequence: CASKGTDTQYF. The CDR3 coding sequence is TGTGCCAGCAAAGGCACAGATACGCAGTATTTT.

Note on this clone: Other nucleotide sequences in the sample specify the same CDR3. V and J are TRBV5-4 and TRBJ2-6; no reliable D call. V was trimmed by 0 bases and J by 2 bases, leaving 6 bases between them. In germline, CDR1 is SGHNT, CDR2 YYREEE (reference sequence). This CDR3 spans 15 amino acids. The CDR3 region is CASSLGRAGANVLTF. The CDR3 DNA is TGTGCCAGCAGCTTGGGGCGAGCTGGGGCCAACGTCCTGACTTTC.

V gene TRBV4-1 combines with J gene TRBJ2-7, with D uncertain. This CDR3 has 14 residues. Deletions cut 3 bases from V and 2 bases from J, with 11 bases between. CDR1 and CDR2 (germline): MGHRA, YSYEKL. Here the CDR3 reads CASSQPGRTYEQYF. CDR3 nucleotides: TGCGCCAGCAGCCAGCCGGGCAGGACCTACGAGCAGTACTTC.

The gene calls are TRBV28 and TRBJ2-5; TRBD1 might be the D (5 bases). Germline assignment: CDR1 MDHEN and CDR2 SYDVKM. V was shortened by 3 bases and J by 5 bases, with 19 bases between the two germline ends. The CDR3 spans 16 residues. CDR3 DNA: TGTGCCAGCAGTTTGAACAGGCAGAGGAGTGGGGAGACCCAGTACTTC. It specifies CASSLNRQRSGETQYF.

The V call is TRBV4-1, the J call TRBJ2-1; TRBD2 matches 8 bases. V was clipped by 0 bases and J by 8 bases; unmatched bases: 18. Per the germline V gene, CDR1 is MGHRA and CDR2 is YSYEKL. There are 19 residues in the CDR3. CDR3: CASSQDARVSGRAWDEQFF. CDR3 bases: TGCGCCAGCAGCCAAGACGCGCGGGTTTCCGGGAGGGCGTGGGATGAGCAGTTCTTC.

The J gene is TRBJ1-4, the V gene TRBV6-1, with D unclear. Trimming took 7 bases from V and 8 from J, leaving 17 bases between them. Germline V lookup: CDR1 MNHNS, CDR2 SASEGT. CDR3 length: 14 amino acids. The CDR3: CASIHSTSREKLFF. CDR3 DNA: TGTGCCAGCATCCACAGCACGTCCAGGGAAAAACTGTTTTTT.

This chain links TRBV29-1 with TRBJ1-2, with 8 bases lining up with TRBD1. CDR3 length: 16 residues. Germline CDR1 reads SQVTM; CDR2 reads ANQGSEA. Unmatched junction bases numbered 13, after V lost 3 bases and J lost 4 bases. The CDR3 loop is CSVDAMWTGSSYGYTF. The CDR3 DNA is TGCAGCGTTGACGCGATGTGGACAGGGTCGAGCTATGGCTACACCTTC.

The rearrangement joins TRBV18 to TRBJ1-6; 11 nucleotides align to TRBD1. CDR1 KGHSH and CDR2 LQKENI come from the germline V gene. CDR3 size: 17 residues. V lost 4 bases and J lost 6; bases outside the gene matches: 8. CDR3 residues: CASSQTGTGGFNSPLHF. The CDR3 nucleotides read TGTGCCAGCTCACAGACCGGGACAGGGGGGTTTAATTCACCCCTCCACTTT.

This chain uses TRBV28 with TRBJ2-2, with 15 bases matching TRBD2. V was pared by 8 bases and J by 6 bases, with 16 bases of the junction left unmatched. The CDR3 extends over 19 amino acids. CDR1 and CDR2 from the germline V gene are MDHEN and SYDVKM. CDR3 sequence (DNA): TGTGCCAGCCATCTTGGGACTAGCGGGAGGACGCGTAAGGCCGGGGAGCTGTTTTTT. It translates to CASHLGTSGRTRKAGELFF.

This sequence joins TRBV18 and TRBJ1-1; D is unresolved. The CDR3 covers 15 residues. V lost 0 bases and J 5 bases, leaving 13 bases between the germline ends. Germline CDR1 KGHSH, CDR2 LQKENI. The CDR3 here is CASSPPGRESTEAFF. CDR3 sequence (DNA): TGTGCCAGCTCACCACCGGGTAGGGAGAGTACTGAAGCTTTCTTT.

On this clone itself: The sample contains more than one DNA sequence encoding this CDR3. This sequence joins TRBV30 and TRBJ2-3, with D unclear. Trimming cost V 0 bases and J 3 bases, with 7 bases left between them. The CDR3 covers 13 residues. Germline loops: CDR1 GTSNPN, CDR2 SVGIG (reference sequence). CDR3 residues: CAWSVKGTDTQYF. The CDR3 DNA follows: TGTGCCTGGAGTGTAAAAGGGACAGATACGCAGTATTTT.

This chain connects TRBV9 to TRBJ1-5; D is uncertain. Germline V lookup: CDR1 SGDLS, CDR2 YYNGEE. This CDR3 spans 18 amino acids. V lost 3 bases, J lost 4 bases, and 23 bases lay in between. This CDR3 is CASSASPLDAGDNQPQHF. DNA for the CDR3: TGTGCCAGCAGCGCATCTCCTTTGGACGCTGGGGATAATCAGCCCCAGCATTTT.

The J gene is TRBJ2-3, the V gene TRBV28; 8 bases are shared with TRBD2. Germline lookup yields CDR1 MDHEN and CDR2 SYDVKM. This CDR3 comprises 15 residues. V gave up 4 bases and J gave up 4 bases; unmatched junction bases: 7. The CDR3: CASSSPGTRADTQYF. Here the CDR3 DNA reads TGTGCCAGCAGTTCTCCGGGGACTAGAGCAGATACGCAGTATTTT.

This clone has only a few counts. The V gene is TRBV11-1, the J gene TRBJ1-1; no clear D. V lost 1 base to trimming and J lost 7 bases, with 13 bases between them. CDR3 length equals 14 residues. CDR1 is SGHAT, CDR2 FQDESV, per germline (reference sequence). This CDR3 is CASSLVGPAYEAFF. In DNA form, the CDR3 reads TGTGCCAGCAGCTTAGTTGGGCCAGCCTATGAAGCTTTCTTT.

V usage is TRBV7-8 and J usage is TRBJ2-5, with a tentative D call TRBD2 (6 bases). The germline V and J ends were trimmed by 7 bases and 5 bases, with 23 bases remaining between them. Germline loops: CDR1 SGHVS, CDR2 FQNEAQ. This CDR3 region has 16 residues. CDR3 bases: TGTGCCAGCACCCTTAGAATGGGCGGGATAGGGGAGACCCAGTACTTC. It codes for CASTLRMGGIGETQYF.

The chain has TRBV2 and TRBJ2-3, with TRBD1 identical over 8 bases. The V gene end was trimmed by 8 bases and the J gene end by 0 bases; junction bases not matched to a gene: 4. The germline gives CDR1 SNHLY, CDR2 FYNNEI. The CDR3 spans 14 residues. CDR3 DNA: TGTGCCAGCCAAGGACAGGGAAGCACAGATACGCAGTATTTT. Amino acids: CASQGQGSTDTQYF.

This rearrangement joins TRBV27 to TRBJ2-7, with 10 positions matching TRBD2. The CDR3 extends over 15 amino acids. The trim removed 4 bases at V and 0 bases at J, leaving 3 bases unmatched. Germline-derived CDR1 and CDR2 are MNHEY and SMNVEV (reference sequence). The CDR3 region has the DNA TGTGCCAGCAGTTCAGCGGGGGGGAGCTCCTACGAGCAGTACTTC. Its translation: CASSSAGGSSYEQYF.

The chain recombines TRBV6-5 with TRBJ2-7; D perhaps matches TRBD1 (6 bases). The ends were cut back, 5 bases at V and 9 bases at J, with 17 bases in the middle. Per germline, CDR1 MNHEY and CDR2 SVGAGI. This CDR3 is 13 amino acids long. The CDR3 sequence is CASSGRGPSVQYF. In DNA, the CDR3 is TGTGCCAGCAGTGGCAGGGGCCCGTCGGTGCAGTACTTC.

This rearrangement joins TRBV29-1 to TRBJ1-1; D remains unclear. This CDR3 has 10 amino acids. V lost 7 bases to trimming and J lost 6 bases, with 9 bases between them. Germline CDR1 and CDR2: SQVTM and ANQGSEA. This chain's CDR3 is CSASEAEAFF. CDR3 nucleotide sequence: TGCAGCGCCTCCGAGGCTGAAGCTTTCTTT.

V gene TRBV13 combines with J gene TRBJ1-5, with 8 positions matching TRBD1. The CDR3 is 18 amino acids. Germline V lookup: CDR1 PRHDT, CDR2 FYEKMQ (reference sequence). With V trimmed by 5 bases and J by 2 bases, 14 bases remained unmatched. CDR3 in DNA: TGTGCCAGCAGCGCGCCGGCAGGGGGCGCGGGTGGCAATCAGCCCCAGCATTTT. Residues: CASSAPAGGAGGNQPQHF.

Turning to this clone: This sample includes further DNA sequences coding for the same CDR3. The genes are TRBV29-1 and TRBJ2-5, with D perhaps TRBD2 (7 bases). Germline CDR1 SQVTM, CDR2 ANQGSEA. The CDR3 consists of 12 residues. The V gene lost 7 bases and the J gene lost 1 base, with 10 bases spanning the gap. CDR3 residues: CSGGGGQETQYF. CDR3 bases: TGCAGCGGGGGAGGGGGCCAAGAGACCCAGTACTTC.

In regard to this clone: Different DNA sequences within this sample yield the same CDR3. This rearrangement joins TRBV9 to TRBJ2-5; TRBD1 aligns across 7 bases. CDR3 size: 13 residues. V was pared by 3 bases and J by 4 bases, with 3 bases of the junction left unmatched. Germline assignment: CDR1 SGDLS and CDR2 YYNGEE. In DNA, the CDR3 is TGTGCCAGCAGCGCGACAGGGCCAGAGACCCAGTACTTC. Its protein product is CASSATGPETQYF.

The V gene is TRBV12-5, the J gene TRBJ2-1, with 10 bases lining up with TRBD2. CDR3 size: 15 residues. Looked up from germline, CDR1 is LGHNT and CDR2 is FRNRAP. With 6 bases clipped from V and 7 bases from J, the junction kept 9 bases outside the gene matches. The CDR3 is CASGVLAGERNEQFF. DNA for the CDR3: TGTGCTAGTGGAGTTCTAGCGGGAGAAAGGAATGAGCAGTTCTTC.

This clone was observed once. This sequence joins TRBV5-1 and TRBJ2-1, with 8 bases aligning to TRBD2. After removal of 4 bases from V and 7 bases from J, the junction contained 10 bases not matched to a gene. CDR1 SGHRS and CDR2 YFSETQ come from the germline V gene. The CDR3 is 15 residues long. This CDR3 is CASSMTSVSGNEQFF. CDR3 DNA sequence: TGCGCCAGCAGCATGACTAGCGTTAGCGGAAATGAGCAGTTCTTC. Full variable domain (rest looked up from reference TRBV5-1 and TRBJ2-1): KAGVTQTPRYLIKTRGQQVTLSCSPISGHRSVSWYQQTPGQGLQFLFEYFSETQRNKGNFPGRFSGRQFSNSRSEMNVSTLELGDSALYLCASSMTSVSGNEQFFGPGTRLTVL.

The V and J genes are TRBV10-3 and TRBJ2-3; TRBD2 agrees at 12 bases. This CDR3 is built from 15 residues. Germline V gives CDR1 ENHRY, CDR2 SYGVKD. Trimming took 4 bases from V and 3 from J; bases not matched to a gene: 2. CDR3 DNA sequence: TGTGCCATCAGTGGGACTAGCGGGGCGACAGATACGCAGTATTTT. This sequence encodes CAISGTSGATDTQYF.